A selection of T cell receptor beta chains follows, all from one sample in a study of circulating and synovial CD4+ cells in juvenile arthritis. The assay was immunoSEQ multiplex PCR, and TCRdb's table has in-frame clones only and misses some. The table lists around 15,000 clones, about 93% of them singletons, with about 0.73% in the top ten. Source material: CD4+ T cells from blood. These receptors came from a human donor with juvenile idiopathic arthritis. Each CDR3 is given without its conserved first and last residue.

j_gene | v_gene | CDR3aa
TRBJ1-3 | TRBV18 | ASSPGGSGNTIY
TRBJ2-5 | TRBV11-2 | ASSSQPAGGPIGETQY
TRBJ2-5 | TRBV11-2 | ASSIGTHLRGAQY
TRBJ1-2 | TRBV5-1 | ASRGQGALSYGYT
TRBJ2-7 | TRBV5-5 | ASSFFFGTGTYEQY
TRBJ1-3 | TRBV15 | ATSRGGQNSGNTIY
TRBJ2-3 | TRBV10-3 | AIRPGLDTDTQY
TRBJ1-5 | TRBV2 | ASSGYSGTGMNQPQH
TRBJ1-4 | TRBV5-6 | ASSQSSGLANEKLF
TRBJ2-1 | TRBV5-1 | ASSFSGGAIDEQF
TRBJ2-1 | TRBV11-2 | ASSPYNEQF
TRBJ2-7 | TRBV2 | ASSSDSDEQY
TRBJ2-5 | TRBV7-6 | ASSLLGLANIQETQY
TRBJ2-4 | TRBV19 | ASSSQSLAKNIQY
TRBJ1-5 | TRBV18 | ASTDREDQPQH
TRBJ2-3 | TRBV5-1 | ASSLYGEGTDTQY
TRBJ1-2 | TRBV4-3 | ASSQENTGFYT
TRBJ1-1 | TRBV6-5 | ASSYSRRGGEAF
TRBJ1-4 | TRBV10-3 | AISETGGRGEKLF
TRBJ1-2 | TRBV5-6 | ASSPDRGIIYGYT
TRBJ1-3 | TRBV11-2 | ASSLTGAGNTIY
TRBJ1-1 | TRBV23-1 | ASSQPTGGVPHPSEAF
TRBJ2-1 | TRBV6-1 | ASSTAGHNEQF
TRBJ1-2 | TRBV7-3 | ASSANRDSYGYT
TRBJ2-7 | TRBV18 | ASSLRTGQGYEQY
TRBJ2-2 | TRBV5-1 | ASSQTGPGELF
TRBJ2-5 | TRBV6-6 | ASSYEIAGGWEQY
TRBJ2-7 | TRBV6-5 | ASRPRQGTYEQY
TRBJ2-7 | TRBV23-1 | ASSQGLAGEGEQY
TRBJ2-7 | TRBV9 | ASSAASGTSSYEQY
TRBJ2-1 | TRBV11-2 | ASSPPAGGNNEQF
TRBJ2-1 | TRBV4-2 | ASSQVSGASYNEQF
TRBJ2-7 | TRBV29-1 | SVDPQGFGEEQY
TRBJ2-3 | TRBV7-2 | ASSWGQGRTDTQY
TRBJ1-4 | TRBV18 | ASSPGQGVEKLF
TRBJ1-1 | TRBV7-9 | ASSLGLGDRDAEAF
TRBJ2-5 | TRBV30 | SFSGSQETQY
TRBJ2-1 | TRBV7-2 | ASSLVNGSPYNEQF